The next 27 T cell receptor beta chains were all read from a single sample in a study of blood T cell repertoires in COVID-19. Some clones are missing from TCRdb's copy, which holds only in-frame ones; the method was immunoSEQ multiplex PCR. Of approximately 46,000 clones listed, approximately 82% were seen once; the top ten hold around 13%. Sequencing was done on a sample of peripheral blood. These receptors were obtained from a human donor in a cohort sampled during active COVID-19.

This chain links TRBV19 with TRBJ2-3; the D gene is possibly TRBD2 (5 bases). CDR1 and CDR2 from the germline V gene are LNHDA and SQIVND (reference sequence). The CDR3 totals 13 residues. With 6 bases removed from V and 2 bases from J, the gap between germline ends came to 9 bases. CDR3 in amino acids: CASRMTTTDTQYF. The CDR3 DNA sequence: TGTGCCAGTAGGATGACTACCACAGATACGCAGTATTTT.

The rearrangement links TRBV30 to TRBJ1-1, with D perhaps TRBD1 (5 bases). The germline V and J ends were trimmed by 2 bases and 3 bases, with 13 bases remaining between them. Germline values: CDR1 GTSNPN, CDR2 SVGIG (reference sequence). The CDR3 has 14 residues. In nucleotides, the CDR3 is TGTGCCTGGAGTACTTTTCAGGGCTACACTGAAGCTTTCTTT. Its protein is CAWSTFQGYTEAFF.

This clone appeared a single time. V gene TRBV5-6 combines with J gene TRBJ2-1; D is possibly TRBD2 (6 bases). The CDR3 length is 15 residues. Germline CDR1 and CDR2: SGHDT and YYEEEE. Trimming took 1 base from V and 0 from J, leaving 8 bases between them. The CDR3 here is CASSLRGISYNEQFF. The CDR3 coding sequence is TGTGCCAGCAGCTTGCGGGGGATCTCCTACAATGAGCAGTTCTTC.

The J gene is TRBJ1-5, the V gene TRBV30; 9 positions match TRBD1. V shed 3 bases and J 1 base; nucleotides not matched to a gene: 7. The germline V gene encodes CDR1 GTSNPN and CDR2 SVGIG (reference sequence). This CDR3 is 16 amino acids long. For the CDR3, the DNA is TGTGCCTGGAGGTTACAGGGGGCGAGGAGCAATCAGCCCCAGCATTTT. Its protein is CAWRLQGARSNQPQHF.

The chain combines TRBV29-1 with TRBJ2-7; 8 bases fit TRBD1. Germline loops: CDR1 SQVTM, CDR2 ANQGSEA. The CDR3 is 13 residues long. The V segment lost 7 bases and the J segment 6 bases; nucleotides outside the gene matches: 11. CDR3 residues: CSGGQTGAREQYF. The CDR3 DNA sequence: TGCAGCGGCGGCCAGACAGGGGCCCGCGAGCAGTACTTC.

The chain combines TRBV24-1 with TRBJ2-1, with 8 bases aligning to TRBD1. Germline trimming cut 3 bases from V and 2 bases from J; bases unmatched to any gene: 5. CDR3 size: 16 residues. Germline CDR1 KGHDR, CDR2 SFDVKD. CDR3 nucleotide sequence: TGTGCCACCAGTGATCCGGGACAGGACCCCTACAATGAGCAGTTCTTC. Translation: CATSDPGQDPYNEQFF.

This rearrangement joins TRBV6-5 to TRBJ1-5; 7 bases agree with TRBD1. The CDR3 is made up of 14 amino acids. Germline V gene lookup returns CDR1 MNHEY and CDR2 SVGAGI. After removal of 6 bases from V and 7 bases from J, the junction contained 9 bases not matched to a gene. The CDR3: CASRQTGSSQPQHF. The CDR3 DNA reads TGTGCCAGCAGACAGACAGGGAGTAGCCAGCCCCAGCATTTT.

This rearrangement joins TRBV28 to TRBJ2-1; 10 bases line up with TRBD2. Germline CDR1 is MDHEN and CDR2 is SYDVKM. With V trimmed by 5 bases and J by 0 bases, 7 bases remained unmatched. This CDR3 has 17 amino acids. The CDR3 sequence: CASSLASGGYSYNEQFF. Here the CDR3 DNA reads TGTGCCAGCAGTCTTGCTAGCGGGGGCTACTCCTACAATGAGCAGTTCTTC.

This chain joins TRBV10-3 and TRBJ2-2; D is perhaps TRBD1 (5 bases). The CDR3 sequence is 15 residues long. V gave up 0 bases and J gave up 3 bases, with 8 bases separating them. Germline V gene sequence: CDR1 ENHRY, CDR2 SYGVKD. CDR3 DNA sequence: TGTGCCATCAGTGAGTCAGGGGCTTACACCGGGGAGCTGTTTTTT. As protein: CAISESGAYTGELFF.

CDR3 loop: CASSYSGTNYGYTF. The CDR3, as DNA: TGTGCCAGCAGTTACTCCGGGACAAACTATGGCTACACCTTC. This chain uses TRBV6-5 with TRBJ1-2; a weak D match, TRBD1 (6 bases). The V and J ends lost 0 bases and 2 bases respectively, with 7 bases between them. This CDR3 comprises 14 residues. Germline V gene sequence: CDR1 MNHEY, CDR2 SVGAGI.

This clone was counted between two and nine times. This chain joins TRBV5-1 and TRBJ2-7; D is perhaps TRBD1 (5 bases). The CDR3 has 12 amino acids. CDR1 is SGHRS and CDR2 is YFSETQ in the germline V gene. Trimming shortened V by 4 bases and J by 3 bases, and 8 bases separated the two germline ends. The CDR3 DNA reads TGCGCCAGCAGCGCCACAGGCTACGAGCAGTACTTC. Translating it yields CASSATGYEQYF.

The V call is TRBV19, the J call TRBJ1-5; D call uncertain. Trimming left V 6 bases short and J 1 base short, with 16 bases between. The CDR3 is made up of 16 amino acids. CDR1 and CDR2 from the germline V gene are LNHDA and SQIVND (reference sequence). The CDR3 region is CASSSLMEASNQPQHF. The CDR3 region has the DNA TGTGCCAGTAGCTCATTGATGGAGGCGAGCAATCAGCCCCAGCATTTT.

A few counts support this clone. The chain couples TRBV10-2 to TRBJ2-7; perhaps TRBD1 as D (5 bases). Germline V CDR1 and CDR2: WSHSY, SAAADI. CDR3 length: 13 amino acids. Trimming stripped 9 bases from V and 0 bases from J, with 12 bases between. CDR3 residues: CASWTPHSYEQYF. Here the CDR3 DNA reads TGCGCCAGTTGGACACCCCACTCCTACGAGCAGTACTTC.

This sequence joins TRBV7-2 and TRBJ1-2; TRBD1 might be the D (6 bases). The length of the CDR3 is 14 residues. V lost 1 base and J 7 bases, leaving 13 bases between the germline ends. Germline V CDR1 and CDR2: SGHTA, FQGNSA. The CDR3 reads CASSLERGQGGYTF. Written as DNA, the CDR3 is TGTGCCAGCAGCTTAGAGCGGGGGCAGGGTGGCTACACCTTC.

The chain has TRBV7-2 and TRBJ1-5; possible D gene TRBD1, 5 bases. There are 13 residues in the CDR3. The V gene's germline CDR1 is SGHTA and CDR2 FQGNSA. V lost 3 bases, J lost 2 bases, and 5 bases lay in between. The CDR3 reads CASSFRGNQPQHF. CDR3 coding DNA: TGTGCCAGCAGCTTCAGGGGCAATCAGCCCCAGCATTTT.

The chain uses TRBV6-6 and TRBJ2-1, with D uncertain. CDR3 length: 16 residues. Trimming removed 4 bases from V and 7 bases from J, with 20 bases in between. The V gene's germline CDR1 is MNHNY and CDR2 SVGAGI (reference sequence). CDR3 sequence (DNA): TGTGCCAGCAGTTCGGCCGCTGAGACATTCAAGAATGAGCAGTTCTTC. Protein product: CASSSAAETFKNEQFF.

V gene TRBV4-3 combines with J gene TRBJ1-1; a possible D gene is TRBD1 (6 bases). Looked up from germline, CDR1 is LGHNA and CDR2 is YSLEER. V lost 2 bases, J lost 7 bases, and 14 bases lay in between. The CDR3 runs to 14 residues. CDR3 loop: CASSQSDRIFEAFF. DNA of the CDR3: TGCGCCAGCAGCCAATCCGACAGGATATTTGAAGCTTTCTTT.

This clone has a handful of counts. Here the CDR3 DNA reads TGTGCCATCAGACCTCGACTAGCGGGGGGGTCCACAGATACGCAGTATTTT. It translates to CAIRPRLAGGSTDTQYF. V is TRBV10-3 and J is TRBJ2-3; 14 positions match TRBD2. The CDR3 has 17 residues. Losses at the gene ends were 6 bases for V and 2 bases for J; bases not matched to a gene: 7. Germline V gene sequence: CDR1 ENHRY, CDR2 SYGVKD.

J is TRBJ2-3 and V is TRBV2; a possible D gene is TRBD1 (6 bases). The CDR3 contains 13 residues. The germline V gene has CDR1 SNHLY and CDR2 FYNNEI. The V end lost 7 bases, the J end lost 5 bases, and 13 bases lay between the germline ends. The CDR3 region has the DNA TGTGCCAGCAACAGGGATAAACTAGATACGCAGTATTTT. Protein product: CASNRDKLDTQYF.

This clone was picked up one time. The chain couples TRBV14 to TRBJ2-1; TRBD2 is a possible D gene (6 bases). Per germline, CDR1 SGHDN and CDR2 FVKESK. Deletions cut 0 bases from V and 7 bases from J, with 13 bases between. The CDR3 extends over 15 amino acids. The DNA for the CDR3 is TGTGCCAGCAGCCAAGATCGGAGGGTAGCGAATGAGCAGTTCTTC. Translating it yields CASSQDRRVANEQFF.

The chain uses TRBV29-1 and TRBJ1-2, with D possibly being TRBD1 (5 bases). CDR3 size: 13 residues. V lost 7 bases and J lost 2, with 14 bases in between. Germline values: CDR1 SQVTM, CDR2 ANQGSEA. CDR3: CSAVNRLNYGYTF. The CDR3 nucleotides read TGCAGCGCCGTAAACAGGTTAAACTATGGCTACACCTTC.

The genes are TRBV5-6 and TRBJ2-5, with TRBD2 as a possible D gene (7 bases). CDR1 is SGHDT, CDR2 YYEEEE, per germline. V lost 6 bases, J lost 1 base, and 16 bases lay in between. The CDR3 is 15 residues long. The CDR3 spells CASTTTGGSQETQYF. The CDR3 DNA is TGTGCCAGCACCACAACGGGGGGCAGCCAAGAGACCCAGTACTTC.

V and J are TRBV7-9 and TRBJ2-7; TRBD1 matches at 9 bases. Germline CDR1 is SEHNR and CDR2 is FQNEAQ (reference sequence). The V gene end was trimmed by 5 bases and the J gene end by 4 bases; junction bases not matched to a gene: 6. CDR3 size: 14 residues. The DNA of the CDR3 is TGTGCCAGCAGCCAGACAGGGGGGCATTACGAGCAGTACTTC. Translated: CASSQTGGHYEQYF.

In nucleotides, the CDR3 is TGTGCCAGCAGCCAAGTATCGGGGTTTGGTGCTGGGGCCAACGTCCTGACTTTC. Translated: CASSQVSGFGAGANVLTF. The chain combines TRBV14 with TRBJ2-6, with a possible D match to TRBD2 (5 bases). The CDR3 totals 18 residues. Trimming stripped 1 base from V and 2 bases from J, with 15 bases between. The germline CDR1 and CDR2 sequences are SGHDN and FVKESK.

This clone was recorded once. The chain uses TRBV29-1 and TRBJ1-1; D is unresolved. CDR1 is SQVTM, CDR2 ANQGSEA, per germline. V lost 4 bases and J lost 1, with 7 bases in between. The CDR3 covers 12 residues. The CDR3, as DNA: TGCAGCGTTGCAGGTCCGAACACTGAAGCTTTCTTT. Its translation: CSVAGPNTEAFF.

The gene calls are TRBV11-2 and TRBJ2-5, with 7 bases lining up with TRBD2. The CDR3 totals 15 residues. Germline V lookup: CDR1 SGHAT, CDR2 FQNNGV. V was pared by 1 base and J by 4 bases, with 6 bases of the junction left unmatched. In DNA form, the CDR3 reads TGTGCCAGCAGCTTAGCGCGGGGGACGGGAGAGACCCAGTACTTC. Amino acids: CASSLARGTGETQYF.

The chain has TRBV5-1 and TRBJ2-7, with a weak D call TRBD1 (8 bases). V gave up 2 bases and J gave up 1 base, with 16 bases separating them. Germline CDR1 and CDR2: SGHRS and YFSETQ. The CDR3 is made up of 16 amino acids. The CDR3 loop reads CASSFGGQGASYEQYF. The CDR3 nucleotides read TGCGCCAGCAGCTTCGGGGGGCAGGGGGCTTCCTACGAGCAGTACTTC.